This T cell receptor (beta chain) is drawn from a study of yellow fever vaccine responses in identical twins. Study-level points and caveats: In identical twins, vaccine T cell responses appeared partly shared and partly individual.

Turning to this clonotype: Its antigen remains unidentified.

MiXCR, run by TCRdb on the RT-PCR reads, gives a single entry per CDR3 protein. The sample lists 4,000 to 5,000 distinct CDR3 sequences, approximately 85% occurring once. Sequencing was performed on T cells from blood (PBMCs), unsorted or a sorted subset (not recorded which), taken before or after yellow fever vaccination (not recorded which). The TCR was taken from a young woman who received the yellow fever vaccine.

This CDR3 reads CASSFTSPNYGYTF. In nucleotides, the CDR3 is TGTGCCAGCAGCTTTACCAGTCCTAACTATGGCTACACCTTC. The genes are TRBV11-1 and TRBJ1-2; D is unclear. CDR1 SGHAT and CDR2 FQDESV come from the germline V gene (reference sequence). Trimming removed 3 bases from V and 0 bases from J, with 8 bases in between. The CDR3 length is 14 residues.